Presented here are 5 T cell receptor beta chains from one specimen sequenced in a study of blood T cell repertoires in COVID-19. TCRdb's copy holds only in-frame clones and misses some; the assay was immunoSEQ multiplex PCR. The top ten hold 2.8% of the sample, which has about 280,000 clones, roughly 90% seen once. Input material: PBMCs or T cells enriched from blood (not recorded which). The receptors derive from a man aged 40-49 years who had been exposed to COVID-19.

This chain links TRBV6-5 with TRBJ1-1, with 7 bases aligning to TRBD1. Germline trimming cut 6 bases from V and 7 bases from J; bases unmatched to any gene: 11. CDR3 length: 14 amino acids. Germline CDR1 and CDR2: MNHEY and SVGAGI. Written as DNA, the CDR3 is TGTGCCAGCAGCCTAACCGGGACAGTCGGTGAAGCTTTCTTT. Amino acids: CASSLTGTVGEAFF.

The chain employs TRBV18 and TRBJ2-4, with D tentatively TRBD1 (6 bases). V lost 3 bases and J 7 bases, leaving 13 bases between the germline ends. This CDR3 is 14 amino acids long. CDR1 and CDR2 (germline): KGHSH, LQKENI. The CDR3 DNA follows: TGTGCCAGCTCACCTTCGTCCGGACAGAACATTCAGTACTTC. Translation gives CASSPSSGQNIQYF.

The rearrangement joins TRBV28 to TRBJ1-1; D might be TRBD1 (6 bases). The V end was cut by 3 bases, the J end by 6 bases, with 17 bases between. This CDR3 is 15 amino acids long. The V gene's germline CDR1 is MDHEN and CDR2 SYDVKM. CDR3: CASSFERGQSSEAFF. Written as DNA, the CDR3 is TGTGCCAGCAGTTTCGAGAGGGGACAAAGCTCTGAAGCTTTCTTT.

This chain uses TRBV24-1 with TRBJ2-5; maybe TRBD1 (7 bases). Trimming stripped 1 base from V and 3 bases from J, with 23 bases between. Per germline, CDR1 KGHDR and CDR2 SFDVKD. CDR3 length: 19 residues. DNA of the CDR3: TGTGCCACCAGTGATTTTACGGACAGGACCCTATGGACTAAAGAGACCCAGTACTTC. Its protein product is CATSDFTDRTLWTKETQYF.

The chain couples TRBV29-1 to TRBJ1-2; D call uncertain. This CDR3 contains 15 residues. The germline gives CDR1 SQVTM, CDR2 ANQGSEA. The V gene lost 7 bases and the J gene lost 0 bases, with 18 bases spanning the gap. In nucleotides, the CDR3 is TGCAGCGACCTGGGCACCGAAATTACTAACTATGGCTACACCTTC. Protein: CSDLGTEITNYGYTF. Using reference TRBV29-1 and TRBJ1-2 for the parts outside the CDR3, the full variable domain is SAVISQKPSRDICQRGTSLTIQCQVDSQVTMMFWYRQQPGQSLTLIATANQGSEATYESGFVIDKFPISRPNLTFSTLTVSNMSPEDSSIYLCSDLGTEITNYGYTFGSGTRLTVV.